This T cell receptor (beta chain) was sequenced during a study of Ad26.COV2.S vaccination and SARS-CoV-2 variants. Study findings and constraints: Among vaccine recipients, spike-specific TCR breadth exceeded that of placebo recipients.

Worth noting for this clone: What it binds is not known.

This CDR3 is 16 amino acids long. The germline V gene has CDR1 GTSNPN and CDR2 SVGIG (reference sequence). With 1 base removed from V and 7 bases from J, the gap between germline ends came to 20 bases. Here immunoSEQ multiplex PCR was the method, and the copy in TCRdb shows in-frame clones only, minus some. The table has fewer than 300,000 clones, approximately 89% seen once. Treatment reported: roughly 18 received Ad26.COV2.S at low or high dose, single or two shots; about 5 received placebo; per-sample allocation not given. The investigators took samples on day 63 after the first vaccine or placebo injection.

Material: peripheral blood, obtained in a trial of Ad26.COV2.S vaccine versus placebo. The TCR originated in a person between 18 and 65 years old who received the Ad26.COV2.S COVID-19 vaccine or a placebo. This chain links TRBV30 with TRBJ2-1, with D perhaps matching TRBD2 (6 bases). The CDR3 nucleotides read TGTGCCTGGAGTGCGACGTGGGCGGTGGGGAGGAATGAGCAGTTCTTC. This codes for CAWSATWAVGRNEQFF.